This is a list of T cell receptor beta chains from one sample in a study of molecular identifiers for immune sequencing clone quantification. TCRdb reanalysed the PCR reads using MiXCR and keeps one entry per CDR3 protein. Of some 320,000 distinct CDR3 sequences listed, 24% are singletons. The material sequenced was naive CD8+ T cells from blood, with Jurkat cell RNA spiked in. The receptors here all came from a human donor in good health. Some libraries in this study had Jurkat cell RNA spiked in. Each CDR3 is given with its conserved first and last residue. The D gene is left open where the match is weak. Clone size, where shown, is once, few, many, or a class for clones that have expanded.

TRBJ2-7,.,12,TRBV7-2,.,CASSPRLREQYF,TGTGCCAGCAGCCCCCGATTACGAGAGCAGTACTTC
TRBJ1-1,TRBD1,13,TRBV27,.,CASSIQGDTEAFF,TGTGCCAGCAGTATACAGGGGGACACTGAAGCTTTCTTT
TRBJ1-1,TRBD1,14,TRBV28,.,CASSLRGLNTETFF,TGTGCCAGCAGTTTAAGGGGGCTGAACACTGAAACTTTCTTT
TRBJ1-1,TRBD1,14,TRBV29-1,many,CSVEDEGQGLEAFF,TGCAGCGTTGAAGATGAAGGACAGGGCCTTGAAGCTTTCTTT
TRBJ2-7,.,15,TRBV4-3,many,CASSQDRKATYEQYF,TGCGCCAGCAGCCAAGACCGCAAGGCCACCTACGAGCAGTACTTC
TRBJ2-3,.,16,TRBV6-5,.,CASSYSGTHGTDTQYF,TGTGCCAGCAGTTACAGTGGGACCCACGGCACAGATACGCAGTATTTT
TRBJ2-1,.,18,TRBV4-1,few,CASSPQGRAFERDNEQFF,TGCGCCAGCAGCCCACAGGGCCGGGCGTTTGAACGGGACAATGAGCAGTTCTTC
TRBJ2-3,.,16,TRBV11-3,few,CASSLDPKGGTDTQYF,TGTGCCAGCAGCTTAGATCCGAAAGGGGGCACAGATACGCAGTATTTT
TRBJ2-5,.,12,TRBV10-3,few,CAISPNQETQYF,TGTGCCATTTCGCCCAACCAAGAGACCCAGTACTTC
TRBJ2-3,TRBD1,15,TRBV12-3/TRBV12-4,many,CASSSGQIYTDTQYF,TGTGCCAGCAGTTCGGGACAGATTTACACAGATACGCAGTATTTT
TRBJ2-7,.,15,TRBV15,few,CATSRDRVSSYEQYF,TGTGCCACCAGCAGAGATCGAGTCAGCTCCTACGAGCAGTACTTC
TRBJ2-7,TRBD1,15,TRBV6-5,.,CASSYSGDRDYEQYF,TGTGCCAGCAGTTACTCTGGGGACAGGGACTACGAGCAGTACTTC
TRBJ2-3,.,11,TRBV19,few,CASSTGDTQYF,TGTGCCAGTAGTACCGGGGATACGCAGTATTTT
TRBJ1-1,.,15,TRBV7-8,many,CASSLVGLMNTEAFF,TGTGCCAGCAGCTTAGTGGGCCTGATGAACACTGAAGCTTTCTTT
TRBJ2-3,TRBD2,18,TRBV4-3,.,CASSQGSAGTSSTDTQYF,TGCGCCAGCAGCCAAGGATCTGCTGGGACTAGCAGCACAGATACGCAGTATTTT
TRBJ1-2,TRBD1,15,TRBV30,many,CAWTPPGQAIYGYTF,TGTGCCTGGACCCCGCCGGGACAGGCAATCTATGGCTACACCTTC
TRBJ1-1,TRBD1,16,TRBV9,many,CASSVLADRGNTEAFF,TGTGCCAGCAGCGTTTTGGCGGACAGGGGTAACACTGAAGCTTTCTTT
TRBJ2-7,.,14,TRBV24-1,.,CASSDPDRPYEQYF,TGTGCCTCCAGTGACCCGGACAGACCCTACGAGCAGTACTTC
TRBJ1-3,TRBD1,17,TRBV7-8,many,CASSSDPMRGTGRTIYF,TGTGCCAGCAGCTCCGACCCTATGCGCGGGACAGGCCGTACCATATATTTT
TRBJ1-1,TRBD1,15,TRBV4-3,many,CASSQDFTGDLEAFF,TGCGCCAGCAGCCAAGATTTCACAGGGGATCTTGAAGCTTTCTTT
TRBJ2-3,TRBD2,16,TRBV7-7,.,CASSSLAGGRPDTQYF,TGTGCTAGCAGCTCTCTAGCGGGGGGGCGGCCAGATACGCAGTATTTT
TRBJ2-1,.,19,TRBV4-3,.,CASSQDSWPGAQAYNEQFF,TGCGCCAGCAGCCAAGATTCGTGGCCAGGGGCCCAAGCTTACAATGAGCAGTTCTTC
TRBJ2-1,.,14,TRBV5-1,many,CASSLVGGPYEQFF,TGCGCCAGCAGCTTGGTGGGGGGGCCTTATGAGCAGTTCTTC
TRBJ2-4,.,15,TRBV2,many,CASSGTGVIKNIQYF,TGTGCCAGCAGTGGAACAGGTGTTATCAAAAACATTCAGTACTTC
TRBJ2-7,TRBD1,14,TRBV4-3,many,CASSPGQGLFEQYF,TGCGCCAGCAGCCCGGGACAGGGGCTCTTCGAGCAGTACTTC
TRBJ2-5,.,13,TRBV6-5,many,CASRLAGEETQYF,TGTGCCAGCCGCCTGGCGGGCGAAGAGACCCAGTACTTC
TRBJ2-5,.,14,TRBV12-3/TRBV12-4,few,CASSSGLANETQYF,TGTGCCAGCAGTTCTGGCCTAGCGAACGAGACCCAGTACTTC
TRBJ1-1,.,12,TRBV6-2/TRBV6-3,few,CAPRTEGTEAFF,TGTGCCCCTAGGACGGAGGGCACTGAAGCTTTCTTT
TRBJ1-1,.,11,TRBV7-9,many,CASGTGTSAFF,TGTGCCAGCGGGACCGGGACCAGCGCTTTCTTT
TRBJ2-1,.,12,TRBV12-3/TRBV12-4,.,CASGLEAYEQFF,TGTGCCAGCGGCTTGGAGGCTTACGAGCAGTTCTTC
TRBJ1-2,TRBD1,15,TRBV7-9,many,CASSLGLQGGYGYTF,TGTGCCAGCAGCTTAGGTCTTCAGGGGGGCTATGGCTACACCTTC
TRBJ1-1,.,15,TRBV5-1,many,CASSLDLGRDTEAFF,TGCGCCAGCAGCTTGGATCTGGGAAGAGACACTGAAGCTTTCTTT
TRBJ2-3,.,16,TRBV2,many,CASNPWRGLSTDTQYF,TGTGCCAGCAATCCCTGGCGTGGACTTAGCACAGATACGCAGTATTTT
TRBJ2-1,.,14,TRBV28,few,CASSFNGLKYEQFF,TGTGCCAGCAGTTTTAATGGTTTGAAATACGAGCAGTTCTTC
TRBJ2-3,TRBD2,15,TRBV9,few,CASSVAGTRPDTQYF,TGTGCCAGCAGCGTAGCCGGGACTAGACCAGATACGCAGTATTTT
TRBJ2-7,TRBD1,15,TRBV5-3,.,CASSSTSGGDYEQYF,TGTGCCAGCAGCTCTACGTCAGGGGGCGACTACGAGCAGTACTTC